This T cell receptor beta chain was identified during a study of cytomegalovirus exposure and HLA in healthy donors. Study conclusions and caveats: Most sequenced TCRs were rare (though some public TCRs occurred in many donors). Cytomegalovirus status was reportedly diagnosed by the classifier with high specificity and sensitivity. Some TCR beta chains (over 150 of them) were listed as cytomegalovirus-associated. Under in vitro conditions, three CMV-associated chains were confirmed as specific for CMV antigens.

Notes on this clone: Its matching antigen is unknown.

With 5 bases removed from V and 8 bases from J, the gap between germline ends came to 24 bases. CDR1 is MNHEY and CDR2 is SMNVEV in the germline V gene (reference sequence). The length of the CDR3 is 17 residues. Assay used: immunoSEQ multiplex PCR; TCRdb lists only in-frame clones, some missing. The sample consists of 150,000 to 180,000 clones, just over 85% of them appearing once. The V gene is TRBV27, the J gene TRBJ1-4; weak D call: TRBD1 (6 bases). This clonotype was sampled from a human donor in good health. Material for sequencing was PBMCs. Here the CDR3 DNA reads TGTGCCAGCAGTGAGGACAGAGGGGCTTTAAGGAGCGAAAAACTGTTTTTT. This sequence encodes CASSEDRGALRSEKLFF.